Described below is a single TCR beta chain sequence and its context. Its antigen is currently unknown. Sorted out of PBMCs were CD4+ T cells and CD8+ T cells. cDNA reverse transcribed from extracted RNA served as the sequencing template. Repertoires were generated with immunoSEQ multiplex PCR, while TCRdb's copy carries only in-frame clones and drops some. The sample has about 140,000 clones; 50% to 60% are singletons. The sample is drawn from a study of CD8+ T cells in alopecia areata. The study's findings and limits: Normal-skin resident alphabeta T cells also appear among scalp sample sequences. Sharing of TCRs across patients appeared less clear than in mice, possibly for HLA-related reasons. Clonality was higher in lesional than normal scalp, especially in alopecia totalis/universalis.

In germline, CDR1 is SGHRS, CDR2 YFSETQ. With V trimmed by 6 bases and J by 4 bases, 6 bases remained unmatched. The CDR3 loop spans 15 amino acids. This receptor was obtained from a human donor in good health. This sequence joins TRBV5-1 and TRBJ2-1; 11 nucleotides line up with TRBD2. Sequencing was carried out using CD4+ T cells sorted from blood. The CDR3 is CASTMTSGNYNEQFF. The DNA of the CDR3 is TGCGCCAGCACTATGACTAGCGGGAATTACAATGAGCAGTTCTTC.